A selection of T cell receptor beta chains follows, all from one sample in a study of CD8 T cells in Susac syndrome. TCRdb reanalysed the immunoSEQ multiplex PCR reads using MiXCR and keeps one entry per CDR3 protein. The repertoire holds approximately 190,000 distinct CDR3 sequences, with approximately 95% as singletons. The sequenced sample was CD4+ T cells from PBMCs. Source of these receptors: a human donor with Susac syndrome. Both conserved end residues are part of each CDR3. D genes are given only for firm matches.

v_gene	d_gene	j_gene	CDR3aa
TRBV12-3/TRBV12-4	TRBD1	TRBJ1-1	CASSSLALTGEGTEAFF
TRBV7-8	TRBD1	TRBJ1-3	CASSFWTGTASLPGNTIYF
TRBV20-1	TRBD2	TRBJ2-3	CSTKGLANTDTQYF
TRBV30	NA	TRBJ2-1	CAWSEGPYNEQFF
TRBV12-3/TRBV12-4	NA	TRBJ2-2	CASKSRTNTGELFF
TRBV3-1	NA	TRBJ1-1	CASRQGRPDTEAFF
TRBV11-2	NA	TRBJ2-3	CASSLDWTKTQYF
TRBV28	TRBD2	TRBJ2-5	CASSSPTGGKETQYF
TRBV7-9	NA	TRBJ1-1	CASSLPQDTEAFF
TRBV20-1	TRBD1	TRBJ1-6	CSANGGQGFNSPLHF
TRBV2	TRBD2	TRBJ2-3	CASSLSGLQADTQYF
TRBV7-9	NA	TRBJ1-6	CASSPGRRGSPLHF
TRBV19	NA	TRBJ1-6	CASSIESFNSPLHF
TRBV30	NA	TRBJ1-2	CAWGKIDNYGYTF
TRBV6-5	NA	TRBJ2-1	CASRGVEPNEQFF
TRBV3-1	NA	TRBJ2-3	CASGDLNQGDTQYF